This passage covers 28 T cell receptor beta chains from one sample sequenced in a study of T cells after yellow fever vaccination. TCRdb recomputed calls from the 5' RACE reads with MiXCR, one row per CDR3 protein. Of about 580,000 distinct CDR3 sequences in the sample, roughly a sixth were seen once. Source: PBMCs, taken less than 6 days after the first yellow fever vaccination. These TCRs come from a man younger than 30 who received the YFV17D yellow fever vaccine.

The chain joins TRBV4-1 to TRBJ2-1; the match to TRBD2 covers 12 bases. Germline V gene data show CDR1 as MGHRA and CDR2 as YSYEKL. This CDR3 is built from 16 residues. Germline trimming cut 1 base from V and 5 bases from J; bases unmatched to any gene: 3. The chain's CDR3 is CASSQGLAGAHNEQFF. The CDR3 bases are TGCGCCAGCAGCCAAGGACTAGCGGGGGCCCACAATGAGCAGTTCTTC.

V is TRBV5-3 and J is TRBJ2-1; D perhaps matches TRBD2 (7 bases). TRBV5-3 is filed as an ORF, its function uncertain. The CDR3 spans 17 residues. The ends were cut back, 2 bases at V and 0 bases at J, with 15 bases in the middle. CDR3 DNA sequence: TGTGCCAGAAGCTTAGGGCCGGGGGGCAGCTCCTACAATGAGCAGTTCTTC. It yields the protein CARSLGPGGSSYNEQFF.

This clonotype was recorded a few times. The J gene is TRBJ2-7, the V gene TRBV6-2 or TRBV6-3; the D is unclear. The CDR3 is 12 residues long. The V gene lost 8 bases and the J gene lost 2 bases, with 10 bases spanning the gap. Germline CDR1 and CDR2: MNHEY and SVGEGT. The CDR3 DNA reads as TGTGCCAGCCGCCGAGAAACCTACGAGCAGTACTTC. Translating it yields CASRRETYEQYF.

This chain connects TRBV4-3 to TRBJ1-1; no reliable D call. Germline lookup yields CDR1 LGHNA and CDR2 YSLEER. Trimming took 0 bases from V and 7 from J, leaving 18 bases between them. The CDR3 is made up of 16 amino acids. The CDR3 nucleotides are TGCGCCAGCAGCCAAGATATAGTAGGGTTGGAGGGTGAAGCTTTCTTT. Translating gives CASSQDIVGLEGEAFF.

This clonotype was recorded a few times. The chain employs TRBV29-1 and TRBJ1-2; a weak D match, TRBD1 (5 bases). The CDR3 is 11 residues long. Trimming removed 4 bases from V and 5 bases from J, with 8 bases in between. Germline assignment: CDR1 SQVTM and CDR2 ANQGSEA. The CDR3 protein is CSVGQSYGYTF. The CDR3 DNA reads as TGCAGCGTTGGACAGTCATATGGCTACACCTTC.

V usage is TRBV12-3 or TRBV12-4 and J usage is TRBJ1-2; TRBD1 agrees at 7 bases. CDR3 length: 13 amino acids. Trimming removed 1 base from V and 6 bases from J; junction bases left unmatched: 2. In DNA form, the CDR3 reads TGTGCCAGCAGTTTAGAGGGGGCCAATGGCTACACCTTC. It codes for CASSLEGANGYTF.

V usage is TRBV20-1 and J usage is TRBJ1-4, with TRBD1 matching 7 bases. The CDR3 contains 13 residues. Germline CDR1 DFQATT, CDR2 SNEGSKA (reference sequence). V gave up 6 bases and J gave up 8 bases; unmatched junction bases: 9. The CDR3 DNA is TGCAGTGCCGGGCCAGGGGGGCGAGAAAAACTGTTTTTT. It translates to CSAGPGGREKLFF.

This clonotype has just a few counts. The chain links TRBV12-3 or TRBV12-4 to TRBJ2-2; 7 bases line up with TRBD2. With 8 bases clipped from V and 7 bases from J, the junction kept 13 bases outside the gene matches. The CDR3 has 15 residues. The CDR3 nucleotides are TGTGCCAGCCAAACCCGAAGCGAGCGGGGCGGGGAGCTGTTTTTT. It specifies CASQTRSERGGELFF.

The genes are TRBV5-1 and TRBJ2-7, with 9 positions matching TRBD2. The J segment lost 0 bases and the V segment lost 3 bases, leaving 4 bases of the junction unmatched. Germline lookup yields CDR1 SGHRS and CDR2 YFSETQ. The CDR3 consists of 15 residues. The CDR3 protein is CASSWSGRSSYEQYF. The DNA for the CDR3 is TGCGCCAGCAGCTGGAGCGGGAGGAGCTCCTACGAGCAGTACTTC.

This clonotype was detected only a few times. J is TRBJ2-1 and V is TRBV7-6; 9 nucleotides align to TRBD2. With V trimmed by 1 base and J by 3 bases, 22 bases remained unmatched. Germline V lookup: CDR1 SGHVS, CDR2 FNYEAQ. The CDR3 sequence is 22 residues long. The CDR3 protein is CASSLEDRRGGRPRWGYNEQFF. CDR3 coding DNA: TGTGCCAGCAGCTTAGAGGACCGGCGGGGGGGCCGTCCGAGGTGGGGCTACAATGAGCAGTTCTTC.

The CDR3 coding sequence is TGTGCCAGCAGTGTTAGGGGTGGGGCCTACGAGCAGTACGTC. Translated: CASSVRGGAYEQYV. The V gene is TRBV28, the J gene TRBJ2-7; possible D gene TRBD1, 5 bases. The CDR3 length is 14 residues. V shed 5 bases and J shed 2 bases, with 13 bases lying between them. Germline values: CDR1 MDHEN, CDR2 SYDVKM.

The chain's CDR3 is CASSLFQRAFF. CDR3 DNA sequence: TGTGCCAGCAGCTTATTCCAACGAGCTTTCTTT. This sequence joins TRBV7-9 and TRBJ1-1, with unresolved D. Trimming pared 2 bases from V and 10 bases from J, leaving 8 bases between. Looked up from germline, CDR1 is SEHNR and CDR2 is FQNEAQ (reference sequence). The CDR3 spans 11 residues.

This clonotype was counted only a few times. The CDR3 DNA reads as TGTGCCAGCGGCGCCAGGATTAACTATGGCTACACCTTC. It is translated as CASGARINYGYTF. The rearrangement uses TRBV6-1 and TRBJ1-2; D gene uncertain. V gave up 8 bases and J gave up 1 base, with 11 bases separating them. Germline CDR1 is MNHNS and CDR2 is SASEGT. The CDR3 is 13 amino acids.

This clonotype has more than one count but fewer than ten. V usage is TRBV6-2 or TRBV6-3 and J usage is TRBJ2-3; 8 bases match TRBD1. This CDR3 is built from 17 residues. In germline, CDR1 is MNHEY, CDR2 SVGEGT. Unmatched junction bases numbered 13, after V lost 6 bases and J lost 2 bases. The DNA for the CDR3 is TGTGCCAGCAGAGCCACAGGGGGTGGCAGGTACACAGATACGCAGTATTTT. Translating gives CASRATGGGRYTDTQYF.

This rearrangement joins TRBV20-1 to TRBJ1-2; D unclear. Trimming stripped 0 bases from V and 4 bases from J, with 15 bases between. Germline V CDR1 and CDR2: DFQATT, SNEGSKA (reference sequence). The CDR3 spans 15 residues. As DNA, the CDR3 is TGCAGTGCTAGAGATCAGAGGCGTGGGCTCTATGGCTACACCTTC. Protein sequence: CSARDQRRGLYGYTF.

This clonotype was seen a handful of times. V usage is TRBV7-9 and J usage is TRBJ2-3; 8 bases are shared with TRBD2. The CDR3 runs 17 residues. V shed 5 bases, J shed 2 bases, and the junction held 12 bases outside the gene matches. Germline V gives CDR1 SEHNR, CDR2 FQNEAQ (reference sequence). The CDR3 DNA follows: TGTGCCAGCAGCGGGGGGTTGTTAGCGGGGCCCACAGATACGCAGTATTTT. It specifies CASSGGLLAGPTDTQYF.

A few counts support this clonotype. This chain links TRBV5-1 with TRBJ2-1, with a possible D match to TRBD1 (6 bases). CDR3 length: 15 amino acids. Germline lookup yields CDR1 SGHRS and CDR2 YFSETQ. V lost 2 bases and J lost 2, with 11 bases in between. The CDR3 DNA reads TGCGCCAGCAGCTTAACAGGGTGGGCCTACAATGAGCAGTTCTTC. Protein: CASSLTGWAYNEQFF.

The V gene is TRBV6-1, the J gene TRBJ2-1; D might be TRBD1 (7 bases). V lost 6 bases and J 7 bases, leaving 19 bases between the germline ends. Germline assignment: CDR1 MNHNS and CDR2 SASEGT. The CDR3 spans 15 residues. CDR3 protein: CASRTLEGAGNEQFF. In DNA, the CDR3 is TGTGCCAGCAGGACCCTAGAGGGGGCGGGGAATGAGCAGTTCTTC.

This clonotype turned up a few times. V usage is TRBV10-3 and J usage is TRBJ2-7; no clear D. Between the trimmed V and J ends, which lost 3 bases and 0 bases, there was a span of 9 bases. The CDR3 consists of 14 residues. CDR1 and CDR2 (germline): ENHRY, SYGVKD. The CDR3 DNA sequence: TGTGCCATCAGTGAAGGGCAGCTCTCCTACGAGCAGTACGTC. Translated: CAISEGQLSYEQYV.

This clonotype has a handful of counts. The chain couples TRBV6-5 to TRBJ1-4; D perhaps matches TRBD1 (5 bases). This CDR3 is 15 amino acids long. V was trimmed by 5 bases and J by 8 bases, leaving 18 bases between them. CDR1 is MNHEY and CDR2 is SVGAGI in the germline V gene. CDR3 nucleotide sequence: TGTGCCAGCAGTGATTCGAGGGGAGTAAAGGAAAAACTGTTTTTT. Translated: CASSDSRGVKEKLFF.

The chain has TRBV27 and TRBJ2-7, with a possible D match to TRBD1 (6 bases). This CDR3 spans 15 amino acids. Trimming pared 5 bases from V and 0 bases from J, leaving 14 bases between. Germline V lookup: CDR1 MNHEY, CDR2 SMNVEV (reference sequence). The CDR3 spells CASSNRAYLSYEQYF. The CDR3 coding sequence is TGTGCCAGCAGTAACAGGGCCTACCTCTCCTACGAGCAGTACTTC.

The chain joins TRBV27 to TRBJ2-5, with D maybe TRBD2 (5 bases). The V and J ends lost 8 bases and 9 bases respectively, with 16 bases between them. The CDR3 loop spans 12 amino acids. CDR1 is MNHEY and CDR2 is SMNVEV in the germline V gene (reference sequence). Here the CDR3 DNA reads TGTGCCAGCTCGTGGGGAACCGGGGCCCAGTACTTC. Residues: CASSWGTGAQYF.

This clonotype came up a few times. The gene calls are TRBV5-1 and TRBJ2-7; D remains unclear. Germline CDR1 is SGHRS and CDR2 is YFSETQ. Trimming took 3 bases from V and 4 from J, leaving 8 bases between them. The CDR3 extends over 12 amino acids. This chain's CDR3 is CASSSDRYEQYF. The CDR3 DNA sequence: TGCGCCAGCAGCTCAGACCGGTACGAGCAGTACTTC.

V usage is TRBV6-2 or TRBV6-3 and J usage is TRBJ1-5; possibly TRBD1 for D (6 bases). The V end lost 8 bases, the J end lost 6 bases, and 11 bases lay between the germline ends. Germline V lookup: CDR1 MNHEY, CDR2 SVGEGT. The length of the CDR3 is 12 residues. The CDR3 nucleotides are TGTGCCAGCGGGACATTGTCTCAGCCCCAGCATTTT. Protein: CASGTLSQPQHF.

This clonotype was counted a few times. The rearrangement links TRBV12-3 or TRBV12-4 to TRBJ2-2, with 9 bases lining up with TRBD1. With 3 bases clipped from V and 4 bases from J, the junction kept 3 bases outside the gene matches. The CDR3 runs 15 residues. CDR3 protein: CASSFRDRATGELFF. CDR3 DNA: TGTGCCAGCAGTTTCCGGGACAGGGCCACCGGGGAGCTGTTTTTT.

The rearrangement uses TRBV7-9 and TRBJ2-3; D perhaps matches TRBD2 (6 bases). Germline V gene data show CDR1 as SEHNR and CDR2 as FQNEAQ (reference sequence). The CDR3 is 15 residues long. The V gene lost 4 bases and the J gene lost 4 bases, with 15 bases spanning the gap. The CDR3 nucleotides read TGTGCCAGCAGCTCGGGCGGGACTGGAGCAGATACGCAGTATTTT. Encoded protein: CASSSGGTGADTQYF. Based on the CDR3 plus reference TRBV7-9 and TRBJ2-3, the full variable domain is DTGVSQNPRHKITKRGQNVTFRCDPISEHNRLYWYRQTLGQGPEFLTYFQNEAQLEKSRLLSDRFSAERPKGSFSTLEIQRTEQGDSAMYLCASSSGGTGADTQYFGPGTRLTVL.

V is TRBV4-3 and J is TRBJ2-1, with TRBD2 matching over 9 bases. CDR3 size: 16 residues. Trimming cost V 4 bases and J 2 bases; bases outside gene matches: 6. The germline gives CDR1 LGHNA, CDR2 YSLEER. CDR3 region: CASSPRGGPPYNEQFF. The DNA of the CDR3 is TGCGCCAGCAGCCCGCGGGGGGGTCCCCCCTACAATGAGCAGTTCTTC.

J is TRBJ2-5 and V is TRBV5-1; D possibly matches TRBD1 or TRBD2 (5 bases each). The CDR3 has 15 amino acids. Trimming shortened V by 1 base and J by 4 bases, and 14 bases separated the two germline ends. Germline V gene lookup returns CDR1 SGHRS and CDR2 YFSETQ. The CDR3: CASSLSGTGRETQYF. As DNA, the CDR3 is TGCGCCAGCAGCTTGTCGGGGACCGGTAGAGAGACCCAGTACTTC.